This TCR beta chain was sequenced in a study of shared clonotypes between healthy human individuals (dated by TCRdb to 2018 to 2020). In the study overall: A couple of women and a few men aged 18 to 49 years were included in the cohort. For each donor, CD4 naive and CD4 memory were each given three plates, CD8 naive was given two plates, and CD8 memory was given one plate. The study deeply sequenced blood TCR repertoires of five healthy adults to estimate repertoire size and the extent of clonotype sharing between individuals. Different laboratories and diverse techniques were used to prepare libraries and sequence TCR repertoires, to increase sequencing depth and limit assay-specific biases. Leukapheresis yielded between about 0.94 and 9.5 billion PBMCs per donor.

The donors were healthy, HIV-negative adults with no recently reported acute infections or vaccinations. Every donor was a Caucasian adult residing in Nashville, Tennessee, USA. CD4+ T cells were enriched by magnetic negative selection, after which naive cells were positively selected on CD45RA and the negative fraction was taken as the memory subset. After blood collection by leukapheresis, PBMCs were isolated using Ficoll-Histopaque density gradient centrifugation and then cryopreserved in the vapor phase of liquid nitrogen. Analytical flow cytometry was used to check the purity and quantity of each magnetically sorted T cell population. Each sorted fraction had its genomic DNA isolated and then quantified by UV absorbance on a Nanodrop 2000c. To note about this clone: Its antigen remains undetermined. No per-base quality is available; no much larger clone lies one base away.

The paper's findings and limits, for the study overall: Incomplete sequencing was indicated by rarefaction of sorted-subset datasets, despite the large sequencing depth. Pairwise subsampling indicated that sequencing depth was expected to affect the degree of clonotype sharing among donors. Sampling was limited to blood, and TCR repertoires in tissue likely differ from TCR repertoires in blood. When a handful of donors were compared, the shared fraction of clonotypes was 5% to 6.5% for naive CD4, approximately 3.3% for naive CD8, 2.3% for memory CD4, and 0.4% for memory CD8. Estimated clonotype richness was generally larger for naive than for memory subsets. Higher generation probabilities were observed for clonotypes shared by all four sorted-subset donors than for non-shared clonotypes. Because the study included only a small number of donors, the genetic and exposure-history diversity represented was limited.

Using the deep immunoSEQ assay, multiplex PCR amplified TCR CDR3 regions from genomic DNA. Genomic DNA extracted from each cell subset was distributed evenly over all wells of several immunoSEQ 96-well plates, and each plate served as one replicate. Each replicate PCR for sorted subsets received 150 to 250 ng genomic DNA, equal to about 30,000 T cell genomes. The purified libraries were quantified using a Qubit 3.0 fluorometer, sized with a Bioanalyzer 2100, and then quantified again using the KAPA Library Quantification kit. A separate single-read 150-cycle Illumina NextSeq 550 flow cell was used to sequence each immunoSEQ 96-well plate. The original pipeline was this. Because only junctional sequences without quality scores were contained in the immunoSEQ output, filtering matching that applied to full-length reads could not be performed. Sequences were annotated with PyIR, a Python wrapper for IgBLAST v1.9, using IMGT germline references to assign V/J genes and CDR3. Any read was removed if the V/J assignment was weak (E-value above 1e-6), the CDR3 was missing, or the read contained stop codons, out-of-frame junctions, or ambiguous translated residues. V3J clonotypes were defined as sequences sharing the same inferred V gene, J gene, and CDR3 amino acid sequence. Percentage overlap between repertoires was calculated by dividing the number of shared unique clonotypes by the size of the smaller repertoire. Richness of each repertoire was evaluated using RTK rarefaction, the Chao1 estimator, and Recon v2.1 estimates of unobserved clonotypes. OLGA was used to compute generation probabilities for all TCRbeta clonotypes that the gDNA method yielded from a handful of donors. The table was pulled from immuneACCESS by TCRdb, which kept in-frame rearrangements only. Such tables lose some clones; where checked, under half of the loss comes from unresolved V genes, and the rest has no known cause. The V and J calls and the clone size are those of that table, but D and trimming were determined from the DNA. For this sample the table gives fewer than 3 million clones, of which around 92% were detected only once. The ten largest clonotypes hold about 0.36% of the sample.

The cysteine opens and the phenylalanine closes a CDR3 of 15 amino acids. Only CDR3 DNA is held: 45 bases, read in frame from base 1. V loses 7 bases, J loses 0 bases, and the germline ends lie 14 bases apart. Per the germline V gene, SGHRS is the CDR1 and YFSETQ is the CDR2. Sequencing input: naive CD4+ T cells from PBMCs. The cell subset or site tag for this specimen amounts to: CD45RA+ positively selected. This clonotype was sampled from a man younger than 35 in good health. Some clones in this sample may be carry-over from other donors' samples. The chain couples TRBV5-1 to TRBJ2-1; confidence is insufficient to name the D gene. Here is the DNA: TGCGCCAGCCTGCCCCACCTGAGCTCCTACAATGAGCAGTTCTTC. It is translated as CASLPHLSSYNEQFF.